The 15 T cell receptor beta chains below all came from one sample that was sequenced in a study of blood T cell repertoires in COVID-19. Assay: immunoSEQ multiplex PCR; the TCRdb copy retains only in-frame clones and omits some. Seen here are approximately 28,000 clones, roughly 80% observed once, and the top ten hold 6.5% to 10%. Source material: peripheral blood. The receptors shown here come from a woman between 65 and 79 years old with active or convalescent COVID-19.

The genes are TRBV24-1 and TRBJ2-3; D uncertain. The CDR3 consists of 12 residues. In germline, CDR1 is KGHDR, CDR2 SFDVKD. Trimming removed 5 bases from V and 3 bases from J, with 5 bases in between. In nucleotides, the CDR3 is TGTGCCACCAGTGGTCTAACAGATACGCAGTATTTT. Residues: CATSGLTDTQYF.

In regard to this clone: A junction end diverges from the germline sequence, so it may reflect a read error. CDR3 bases: TGCCCCAGGGGGGTACGAGAGACCCAGTACTTC. The encoded protein is CPRGVRETQYF. The chain uses TRBV6-5 and TRBJ2-5; perhaps TRBD1 as D (7 bases). The germline V gene encodes CDR1 MNHEY and CDR2 SVGAGI. There are 11 residues in the CDR3.

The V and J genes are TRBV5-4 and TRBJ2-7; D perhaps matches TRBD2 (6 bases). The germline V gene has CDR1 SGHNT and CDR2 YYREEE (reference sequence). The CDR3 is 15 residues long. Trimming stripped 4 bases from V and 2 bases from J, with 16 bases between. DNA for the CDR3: TGTGCCAGCAGCCCCCAGAGCGGGTTCACCTACGAGCAGTACTTC. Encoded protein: CASSPQSGFTYEQYF.

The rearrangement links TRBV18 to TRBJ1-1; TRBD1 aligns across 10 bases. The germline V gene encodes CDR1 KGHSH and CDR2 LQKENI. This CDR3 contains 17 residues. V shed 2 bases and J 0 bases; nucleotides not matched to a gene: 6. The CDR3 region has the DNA TGTGCCAGCTCACCATTCGGACAGGGGGAATTGAACACTGAAGCTTTCTTT. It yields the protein CASSPFGQGELNTEAFF.

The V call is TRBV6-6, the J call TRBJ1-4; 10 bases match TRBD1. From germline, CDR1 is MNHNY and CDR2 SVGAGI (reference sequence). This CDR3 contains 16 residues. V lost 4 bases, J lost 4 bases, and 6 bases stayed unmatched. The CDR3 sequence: CASSFGQGVINEKLFF. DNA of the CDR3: TGTGCCAGCAGTTTCGGACAGGGGGTGATTAATGAAAAACTGTTTTTT.

The CDR3 nucleotides read TGTGCCAGCATGGGGGGGCGGACAGCTTTCTTT. It is translated as CASMGGRTAFF. The rearrangement links TRBV25-1 to TRBJ1-1, with D perhaps TRBD1 (6 bases). Trimming removed 7 bases at V and 10 bases at J, with 13 bases between. CDR1 and CDR2 from the germline V gene are MGHDK and SYGVNS. This CDR3 is built from 11 residues.

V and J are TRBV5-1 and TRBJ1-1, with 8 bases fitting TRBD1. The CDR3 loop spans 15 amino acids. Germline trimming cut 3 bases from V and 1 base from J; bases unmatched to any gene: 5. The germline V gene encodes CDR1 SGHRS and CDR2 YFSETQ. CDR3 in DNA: TGCGCCAGCAGCTCCTCGACAGGGGCGAACACTGAAGCTTTCTTT. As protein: CASSSSTGANTEAFF.

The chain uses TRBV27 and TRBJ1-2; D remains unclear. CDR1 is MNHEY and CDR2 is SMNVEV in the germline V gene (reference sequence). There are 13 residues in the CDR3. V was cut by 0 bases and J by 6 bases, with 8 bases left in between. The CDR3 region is CASSLSGSHGYTF. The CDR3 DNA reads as TGTGCCAGCAGTTTATCGGGCAGTCATGGCTACACCTTC.

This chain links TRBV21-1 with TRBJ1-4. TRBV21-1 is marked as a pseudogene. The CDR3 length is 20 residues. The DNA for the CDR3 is TGTGCCAGCAGCAAAAATTATAGGACACCATGGGTGTACGGGGGTGAAAAACTGTTTTTT. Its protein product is CASSKNYRTPWVYGGEKLFF.

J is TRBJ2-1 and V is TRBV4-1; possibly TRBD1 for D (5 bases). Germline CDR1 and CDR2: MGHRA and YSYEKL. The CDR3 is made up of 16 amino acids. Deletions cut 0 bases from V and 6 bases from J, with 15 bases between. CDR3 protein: CASSQDQGPILNEQFF. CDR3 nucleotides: TGCGCCAGCAGCCAAGATCAGGGCCCTATCCTCAATGAGCAGTTCTTC.

The DNA of the CDR3 is TGTGCCTGGAGGGGGTCTAGCGGGAGTAGGGATACGCAGTATTTT. Its translation: CAWRGSSGSRDTQYF. V usage is TRBV30 and J usage is TRBJ2-3, with TRBD2 matching 10 bases. After removal of 3 bases from V and 6 bases from J, the junction contained 9 bases not matched to a gene. The CDR3 contains 15 residues. In germline, CDR1 is GTSNPN, CDR2 SVGIG (reference sequence).

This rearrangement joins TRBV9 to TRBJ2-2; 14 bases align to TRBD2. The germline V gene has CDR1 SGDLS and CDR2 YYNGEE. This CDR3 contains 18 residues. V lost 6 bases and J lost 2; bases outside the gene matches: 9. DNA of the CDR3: TGTGCCAGCACCCCGACTAGCGGGGGGGCCGGAAACACCGGGGAGCTGTTTTTT. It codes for CASTPTSGGAGNTGELFF.

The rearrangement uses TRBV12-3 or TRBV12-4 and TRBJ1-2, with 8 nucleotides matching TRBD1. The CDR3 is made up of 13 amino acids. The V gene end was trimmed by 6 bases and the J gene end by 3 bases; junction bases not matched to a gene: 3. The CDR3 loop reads CASSGQGYYGYTF. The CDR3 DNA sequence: TGTGCCAGCAGCGGACAGGGTTACTATGGCTACACCTTC.

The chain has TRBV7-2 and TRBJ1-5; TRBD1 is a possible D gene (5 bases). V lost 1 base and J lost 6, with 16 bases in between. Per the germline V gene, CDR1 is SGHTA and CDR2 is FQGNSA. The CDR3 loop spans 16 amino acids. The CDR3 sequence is CASSLVHGGGGQPQHF. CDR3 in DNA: TGTGCCAGCAGCTTAGTTCACGGGGGTGGTGGTCAGCCCCAGCATTTT.

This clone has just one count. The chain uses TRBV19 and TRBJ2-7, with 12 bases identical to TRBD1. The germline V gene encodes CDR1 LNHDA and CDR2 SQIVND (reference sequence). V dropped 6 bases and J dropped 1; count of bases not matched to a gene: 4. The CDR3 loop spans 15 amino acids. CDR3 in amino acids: CASSRGQGASYEQYF. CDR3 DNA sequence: TGTGCCAGTAGCAGGGGACAGGGGGCGTCCTACGAGCAGTACTTC.